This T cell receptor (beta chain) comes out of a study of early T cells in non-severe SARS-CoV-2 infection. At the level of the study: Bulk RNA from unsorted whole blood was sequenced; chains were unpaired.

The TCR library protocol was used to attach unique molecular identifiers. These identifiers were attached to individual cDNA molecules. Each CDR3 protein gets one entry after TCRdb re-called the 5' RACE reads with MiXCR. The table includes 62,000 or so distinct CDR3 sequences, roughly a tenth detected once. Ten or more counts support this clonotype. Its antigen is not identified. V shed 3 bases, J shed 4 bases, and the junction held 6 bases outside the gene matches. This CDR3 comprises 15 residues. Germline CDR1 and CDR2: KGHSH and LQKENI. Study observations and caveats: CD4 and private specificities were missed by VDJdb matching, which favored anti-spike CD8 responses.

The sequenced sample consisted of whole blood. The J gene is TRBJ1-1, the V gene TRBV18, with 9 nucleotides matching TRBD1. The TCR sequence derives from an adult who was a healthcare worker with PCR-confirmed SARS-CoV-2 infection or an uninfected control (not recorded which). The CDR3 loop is CASSPVAGQGTEAFF. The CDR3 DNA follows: TGTGCCAGCTCACCGGTTGCGGGACAGGGCACTGAAGCTTTCTTT.